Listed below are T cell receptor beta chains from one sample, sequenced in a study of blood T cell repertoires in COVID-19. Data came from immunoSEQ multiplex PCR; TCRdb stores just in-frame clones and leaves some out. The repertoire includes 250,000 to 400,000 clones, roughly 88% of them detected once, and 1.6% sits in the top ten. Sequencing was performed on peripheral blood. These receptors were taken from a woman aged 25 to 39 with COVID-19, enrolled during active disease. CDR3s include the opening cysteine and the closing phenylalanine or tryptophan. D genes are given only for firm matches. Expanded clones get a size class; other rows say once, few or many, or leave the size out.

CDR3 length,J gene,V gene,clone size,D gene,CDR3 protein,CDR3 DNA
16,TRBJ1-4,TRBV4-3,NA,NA,CASSQYVSATNEKLFF,TGCGCCAGCAGCCAATACGTCAGTGCAACTAATGAAAAACTGTTTTTT
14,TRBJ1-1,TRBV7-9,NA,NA,CASSRAGLNTEAFF,TGTGCCAGCAGCCGTGCGGGGTTGAACACTGAAGCTTTCTTT
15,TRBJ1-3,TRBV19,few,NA,CASSISTDSGNTIYF,TGTGCCAGTAGTATTTCGACAGACTCTGGAAACACCATATATTTT
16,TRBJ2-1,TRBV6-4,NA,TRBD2,CASKPSGGAAYNEQFF,TGTGCCAGCAAGCCGAGCGGGGGGGCCGCCTACAATGAGCAGTTCTTC
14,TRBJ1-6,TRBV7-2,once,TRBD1,CASSPGQINSPLHF,TGTGCCAGCAGCCCGGGACAGATAAATTCACCCCTCCACTTT
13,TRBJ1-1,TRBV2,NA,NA,CASKDRMNTEAFF,TGTGCCAGCAAGGACAGAATGAACACTGAAGCTTTCTTT
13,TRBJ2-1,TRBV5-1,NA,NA,CASRLQENNEQFF,TGCGCCAGCAGGCTACAGGAGAACAATGAGCAGTTCTTC
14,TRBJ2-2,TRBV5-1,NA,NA,CASIMDRNTGELFF,TGCGCCAGCATTATGGACAGGAACACCGGGGAGCTGTTTTTT
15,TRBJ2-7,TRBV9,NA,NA,CASSPRLVPTYEQYF,TGTGCCAGCAGCCCCCGGCTAGTACCGACCTACGAGCAGTACTTC
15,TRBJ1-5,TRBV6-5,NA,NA,CASSSSRSPYQPQHF,TGTGCCAGCAGTTCGTCTAGGAGTCCCTATCAGCCCCAGCATTTT
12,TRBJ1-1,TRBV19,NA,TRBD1,CASSNRDSEAFF,TGTGCCAGTAGTAACCGGGACAGTGAAGCTTTCTTT
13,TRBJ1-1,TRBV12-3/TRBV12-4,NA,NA,CASSQDTNTEAFF,TGTGCCAGCAGCCAGGACACTAACACTGAAGCTTTCTTT
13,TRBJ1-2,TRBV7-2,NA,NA,CASSLREGRQGTF,TGTGCCAGCAGCTTACGGGAGGGGCGCCAAGGGACCTTC
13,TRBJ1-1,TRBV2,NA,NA,CASIQRWDTEAFF,TGTGCCAGCATCCAGAGGTGGGACACTGAAGCTTTCTTT
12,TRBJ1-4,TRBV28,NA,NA,CASSLATGKLFF,TGTGCCAGCAGTTTAGCGACGGGAAAACTGTTTTTT
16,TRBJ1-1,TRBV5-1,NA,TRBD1,CASSPTGTGLNTEAFF,TGCGCCAGCAGCCCGACCGGGACAGGGTTGAACACTGAAGCTTTCTTT
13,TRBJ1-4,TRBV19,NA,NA,CASSSYGGEKLFF,TGTGCCAGTAGTTCCTACGGGGGTGAAAAACTGTTTTTT
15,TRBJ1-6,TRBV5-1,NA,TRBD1,CASSLDRGKKSPLHF,TGCGCCAGCAGCTTGGACAGGGGAAAGAAATCACCCCTCCACTTT
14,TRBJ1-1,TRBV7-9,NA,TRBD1,CASREGALFTEAFF,TGTGCCAGCAGAGAGGGGGCTTTGTTCACTGAAGCTTTCTTT
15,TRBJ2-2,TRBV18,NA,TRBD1,CASSRGTDNTGELFF,TGTGCCAGCTCACGAGGGACAGATAACACCGGGGAGCTGTTTTTT
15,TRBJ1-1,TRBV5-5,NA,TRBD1,CASSLVTGVYGEAFF,TGTGCCAGCAGCTTGGTAACAGGGGTGTATGGTGAAGCTTTCTTT
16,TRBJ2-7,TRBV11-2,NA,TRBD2,CASSLNGLAGGVEQYF,TGTGCCAGCAGCTTAAACGGACTAGCGGGGGGGGTTGAGCAGTACTTC